A single sample gave rise to the 10 T cell receptor beta chains below, sequenced in a study of long-term antiretroviral therapy in people with HIV. At survey level, the immunoSEQ assay was run in its v3.0 version. The method was immunoSEQ multiplex PCR; TCRdb's version includes in-frame clones alone and lacks a portion of them. Here the sample spans roughly 15,000 clones, around 80% being singletons. The sequencing used unsorted PBMCs, collected 0.1 years after starting antiretroviral therapy. Receptors were obtained from a young man with HIV.

The gene calls are TRBV13 and TRBJ2-1, with TRBD2 as a possible D gene (6 bases). The CDR3 is made up of 15 amino acids. Germline V gene sequence: CDR1 PRHDT, CDR2 FYEKMQ (reference sequence). V lost 6 bases and J lost 4, with 16 bases in between. The CDR3: CASRPTSSPYNEQFF. Here the CDR3 DNA reads TGTGCCAGCAGGCCAACTAGCTCTCCTTACAATGAGCAGTTCTTC.

The chain combines TRBV5-1 with TRBJ2-1; 15 nucleotides align to TRBD2. The germline V gene has CDR1 SGHRS and CDR2 YFSETQ. V was clipped by 2 bases and J by 0 bases; unmatched bases: 3. This CDR3 has 18 residues. For the CDR3, the DNA is TGCGCCAGCAGCTTCGGACTAGCGGGGGGGGGCTCCTACAATGAGCAGTTCTTC. Its protein product is CASSFGLAGGGSYNEQFF.

The rearrangement links TRBV6-1 to TRBJ1-5; D is undetermined. Per germline, CDR1 MNHNS and CDR2 SASEGT. The CDR3 runs to 16 residues. V was clipped by 1 base and J by 2 bases, with 12 bases between them. CDR3 residues: CASSEEIEGGNQPQHF. In DNA, the CDR3 is TGTGCCAGCAGTGAAGAAATAGAGGGAGGCAATCAGCCCCAGCATTTT.

The rearrangement uses TRBV19 and TRBJ2-1, with D possibly being TRBD2 (6 bases). Per the germline V gene, CDR1 is LNHDA and CDR2 is SQIVND (reference sequence). V was cut by 3 bases and J by 6 bases, with 12 bases left in between. CDR3 length: 14 amino acids. This chain's CDR3 is CASSISGASNEQFF. In DNA form, the CDR3 reads TGTGCCAGTAGTATCTCGGGAGCCAGCAATGAGCAGTTCTTC.

This clone is termed medium-sized (0.01 to 0.1%). The genes are TRBV10-2 and TRBJ1-4, with D hard to call. This CDR3 spans 16 amino acids. CDR1 WSHSY and CDR2 SAAADI come from the germline V gene. V gave up 0 bases and J gave up 6 bases, with 14 bases separating them. CDR3 sequence (DNA): TGCGCCAGCAGTGAGTCGATAAGCCGATGGGATGAAAAACTGTTTTTT. It codes for CASSESISRWDEKLFF.

This clone was seen once. The chain employs TRBV2 and TRBJ2-3, with 9 bases identical to TRBD1. The V gene end was trimmed by 7 bases and the J gene end by 5 bases; junction bases not matched to a gene: 10. Per the germline V gene, CDR1 is SNHLY and CDR2 is FYNNEI. This CDR3 spans 15 amino acids. In DNA form, the CDR3 reads TGTGCCAGCAAGAGTGGGACAGGGTCGTTAGATACGCAGTATTTT. Residues: CASKSGTGSLDTQYF.

The chain is built from TRBV27 and TRBJ2-5; 9 bases agree with TRBD1. The V gene's germline CDR1 is MNHEY and CDR2 SMNVEV (reference sequence). The CDR3 is 15 residues long. V shed 6 bases and J 4 bases; nucleotides not matched to a gene: 9. The CDR3 DNA sequence: TGTGCCAGCAGCTCCGGGACAGGGATACCAGAGACCCAGTACTTC. This translates into CASSSGTGIPETQYF.

The chain couples TRBV15 to TRBJ2-6; no reliable D call. The germline V gene has CDR1 LNHNV and CDR2 YYDKDF (reference sequence). The CDR3 totals 15 residues. V was shortened by 2 bases and J by 9 bases, with 14 bases between the two germline ends. The CDR3 DNA sequence: TGTGCCACCAGCAGACCGAGGACGGCCGACAACGTCCTGACTTTC. Translation: CATSRPRTADNVLTF.

This clone has only a few counts. This chain links TRBV7-8 with TRBJ1-5, with D tentatively TRBD1 (5 bases). V gave up 1 base and J gave up 7 bases, with 8 bases separating them. This CDR3 region has 13 residues. CDR1 is SGHVS, CDR2 FQNEAQ, per germline. CDR3 DNA sequence: TGTGCCAGCAGCTTAGGGGGGACCCAGCCCCAGCATTTT. This encodes CASSLGGTQPQHF.

CDR3 coding DNA: TGTGCCAGCACAAAGGGACACCCTGAGCAGTTCTTC. Protein sequence: CASTKGHPEQFF. This chain links TRBV2 with TRBJ2-1; D possibly corresponds to TRBD1 (6 bases). V lost 7 bases, J lost 9 bases, and 13 bases lay in between. Germline-derived CDR1 and CDR2 are SNHLY and FYNNEI. The CDR3 spans 12 residues.